This is a list of T cell receptor beta chains from one sample in a study of T cell repertoires in cytomegalovirus infection. Their antigens are not known. Via MiXCR, TCRdb re-called the reads, giving one row per CDR3 protein. Seen here are 700,000 to 850,000 distinct CDR3 sequences, around a third observed once, and the top ten hold 9.5% to 15%. Source: cultured CD8+ T cells from PBMCs, taken from culture after CMV antigen stimulation. The receptors were gathered from a human donor in good health (CMV status not recorded). Some clones in this sample may be carry-over from other donors' samples. CDR3s include the opening cysteine and the closing phenylalanine or tryptophan. Each record gives: clone size, V gene, D gene, J gene, CDR3 protein, CDR3 DNA. D genes are given only for firm matches. Rows may omit the clone size; those that give it use once, few, many or a size class.

>once|TRBV7-3|-|TRBJ2-7
CASSSTRLTAYEQYF
TGTGCCAGCAGTTCCACCCGACTAACAGCTTACGAGCAGTACTTC
>-|TRBV4-1|-|TRBJ2-1
CASSQSTTSRYEQFF
TGCGCCAGCAGCCAATCCACAACTAGCCGCTATGAGCAGTTCTTC
>-|TRBV28|TRBD1|TRBJ2-1
CASSLVGQGTNEQFF
TGTGCCAGCAGTTTAGTGGGACAGGGAACCAATGAGCAGTTCTTC
>few|TRBV12-3/TRBV12-4|TRBD1|TRBJ1-2
CASTSGGWDGYTF
TGTGCCAGCACCTCAGGGGGTTGGGATGGCTACACCTTC
>few|TRBV19|-|TRBJ1-2
CASSIGPAGYTF
TGTGCCAGTAGTATAGGTCCTGCTGGCTACACCTTC
>-|TRBV4-1|TRBD2|TRBJ2-3
CASSQDGLAGVADTQYF
TGCGCCAGCAGCCAAGACGGATTAGCGGGGGTTGCAGATACGCAGTATTTT
>-|TRBV7-9|-|TRBJ2-6
CASSLGPTATGANVLTF
TGTGCCAGCAGCTTGGGACCTACGGCTACAGGGGCCAACGTCCTGACTTTC
>many|TRBV6-6|-|TRBJ1-2
CASSYCYTF
TGTGCCAGCAGTTACTGCTACACCTTC
>-|TRBV27|TRBD1|TRBJ1-2
CASSLHISGTENGYTF
TGTGCCAGCAGTTTACATATCTCCGGGACAGAGAATGGCTACACCTTC
>few|TRBV7-2|-|TRBJ2-1
CASSFLILPPYNEQFF
TGTGCCAGCAGCTTTCTTATTCTGCCTCCCTACAATGAGCAGTTCTTC
>-|TRBV6-1|TRBD1|TRBJ2-1
CASSYGVTGAGEQFF
TGTGCCAGCAGTTACGGGGTGACAGGGGCAGGTGAGCAGTTCTTC
>-|TRBV7-2|-|TRBJ2-1
CASSLVFRAVEQFF
TGTGCCAGCAGCTTAGTCTTTAGGGCGGTTGAGCAGTTCTTC
>-|TRBV4-1|TRBD1|TRBJ1-1
CASSQGLPGQSEAFF
TGCGCCAGCAGCCAGGGGCTCCCGGGACAGAGTGAAGCTTTCTTT
>-|TRBV6-5|-|TRBJ1-5
CASSVFPNQPQHF
TGTGCCAGCAGTGTATTCCCCAATCAGCCCCAGCATTTT
>-|TRBV15|-|TRBJ2-1
CATSRDEGGTYNEQFF
TGTGCCACCAGCAGAGATGAGGGTGGCACCTACAATGAGCAGTTCTTC
>-|TRBV6-5|TRBD1|TRBJ1-6
CASSPRDRGFSPLHF
TGTGCCAGCAGCCCCAGGGACAGGGGTTTTTCACCCCTCCACTTT
>few|TRBV12-3/TRBV12-4|-|TRBJ1-4
CASSLAGREEKLFF
TGTGCCAGCAGTTTAGCGGGGAGGGAAGAAAAACTGTTTTTT
>few|TRBV2|TRBD1|TRBJ1-5
CASSPGTVSNQPQHF
TGTGCCAGCAGTCCCGGGACAGTTAGCAATCAGCCCCAGCATTTT
>few|TRBV6-6|-|TRBJ1-2
CASSPGLYRGGYTF
TGTGCCAGCAGTCCGGGACTTTACCGGGGCGGCTACACCTTC
>-|TRBV27|TRBD1|TRBJ1-2
CASSPQGAPINYGYTF
TGTGCCAGCAGCCCACAGGGGGCCCCAATTAACTATGGCTACACCTTC
>-|TRBV4-3|-|TRBJ2-2
CASSQATGYTGRPNTGELFF
TGCGCCAGCAGCCAAGCGACGGGGTACACGGGCAGGCCGAACACCGGGGAGCTGTTTTTT
>many|TRBV7-6|TRBD2|TRBJ2-3
CASSQAASGGLPDTQYF
TGTGCCAGCAGCCAAGCGGCTAGCGGGGGCCTGCCCGATACGCAGTATTTT